The 8 T cell receptor beta chains given below trace back to one sample, sequenced in a study of regulatory T cells in long-lasting Graves disease. Described time point: newly diagnosed GD, antithyroid drugs for less than 3 months. The TCR library used RNA extracted from PBMCs. Researchers made TCR beta libraries by using iRepertoire HTBI primers and running Arm-PCR on CDR3 regions. TCRdb processed the multiplex PCR reads anew with MiXCR; each CDR3 protein has one entry. The table records about 320,000 distinct CDR3 sequences, approximately 20% of them present only once. The specimen was peripheral blood mononuclear cells (PBMCs), collected at new diagnosis, from a patient treated with antithyroid drugs. These TCRs come from a female donor with Graves disease.

This clonotype was seen at least ten times. J is TRBJ2-7 and V is TRBV11-2, with TRBD2 matching over 11 bases. The CDR3 runs to 14 residues. The trim removed 6 bases at V and 5 bases at J, leaving 6 bases unmatched. Per the germline V gene, CDR1 is SGHAT and CDR2 is FQNNGV. The CDR3 loop reads CASRLTSGSNEQYF. CDR3 in DNA: TGTGCCAGCAGGCTAACTAGCGGGAGTAACGAGCAGTACTTC.

This clonotype turned up a few times. CDR3 sequence: CASSPPAGPREQYF. The CDR3 bases are TGTGCCAGCAGTCCCCCGGCAGGCCCGAGGGAGCAGTACTTC. V gene TRBV7-9 combines with J gene TRBJ2-7; unclear D gene. Germline V gives CDR1 SEHNR, CDR2 FQNEAQ (reference sequence). With 6 bases removed from V and 7 bases from J, the gap between germline ends came to 19 bases. The CDR3 runs 14 residues.

This clonotype was observed at least ten times. The rearrangement joins TRBV2 to TRBJ2-5, with D perhaps matching TRBD2 (7 bases). Between the trimmed V and J ends, which lost 6 bases and 2 bases, there was a span of 16 bases. The germline gives CDR1 SNHLY, CDR2 FYNNEI. This CDR3 region has 15 residues. The CDR3: CASSPIGGLQETQYF. The CDR3 bases are TGTGCCAGCAGCCCCATCGGGGGGCTTCAAGAGACCCAGTACTTC.

Many counts were recorded for this clonotype. The chain combines TRBV12-3 or TRBV12-4 with TRBJ1-1, with D tentatively TRBD1 (5 bases). The germline V and J ends were trimmed by 5 bases and 0 bases, with 10 bases remaining between them. This CDR3 is built from 14 residues. The DNA of the CDR3 is TGTGCCAGCAGTGGGGGGTACATGAACACTGAAGCTTTCTTT. It codes for CASSGGYMNTEAFF.

The table lists this clonotype with many counts. The genes are TRBV12-3 or TRBV12-4 and TRBJ2-2; the D gene is possibly TRBD2 (6 bases). CDR3 size: 16 residues. Trimming took off 5 bases at V and 2 bases at J, with 15 bases between the two ends. The CDR3 sequence is CASSPGAGRNTGELFF. The CDR3 bases are TGTGCCAGCAGTCCCGGCGCGGGACGTAACACCGGGGAGCTGTTTTTT.

This clonotype has ten or more counts. This chain connects TRBV20-1 to TRBJ2-4, with TRBD1 as a possible D gene (6 bases). With 0 bases removed from V and 0 bases from J, the gap between germline ends came to 9 bases. Germline-derived CDR1 and CDR2 are DFQATT and SNEGSKA (reference sequence). The length of the CDR3 is 15 residues. The CDR3 nucleotides read TGCAGTGCTAGAGACTACAGGGAAGCCAAAAACATTCAGTACTTC. This translates into CSARDYREAKNIQYF.

On this clonotype: The missing conserved phenylalanine or tryptophan at the end of this CDR3 makes a read error likely. The chain has TRBV20-1 and TRBJ2-3; D gene ambiguous. Trimming took 1 base from V and 2 from J, leaving 10 bases between them. The CDR3 has 14 residues. CDR1 and CDR2 from the germline V gene are DFQATT and SNEGSKA (reference sequence). The CDR3 spells CSARAGYYTDTQYV. The DNA for the CDR3 is TGCAGTGCTAGAGCCGGATACTACACAGATACGCAGTATGTT.

This clonotype was detected many times. The chain carries TRBV7-9 and TRBJ1-2; possibly TRBD1 for D (5 bases). Germline values: CDR1 SEHNR, CDR2 FQNEAQ (reference sequence). The length of the CDR3 is 16 residues. V dropped 5 bases and J dropped 5 bases, with 21 bases sitting between them. In DNA, the CDR3 is TGTGCCAGCAGCCCTGGGCTGGACAAAGAGCGGTATGGCTACACCTTC. Translation gives CASSPGLDKERYGYTF. The full variable domain, with the rest looked up from reference TRBV7-9 and TRBJ1-2, is DTGVSQNPRHKITKRGQNVTFRCDPISEHNRLYWYRQTLGQGPEFLTYFQNEAQLEKSRLLSDRFSAERPKGSFSTLEIQRTEQGDSAMYLCASSPGLDKERYGYTFGSGTRLTVV.